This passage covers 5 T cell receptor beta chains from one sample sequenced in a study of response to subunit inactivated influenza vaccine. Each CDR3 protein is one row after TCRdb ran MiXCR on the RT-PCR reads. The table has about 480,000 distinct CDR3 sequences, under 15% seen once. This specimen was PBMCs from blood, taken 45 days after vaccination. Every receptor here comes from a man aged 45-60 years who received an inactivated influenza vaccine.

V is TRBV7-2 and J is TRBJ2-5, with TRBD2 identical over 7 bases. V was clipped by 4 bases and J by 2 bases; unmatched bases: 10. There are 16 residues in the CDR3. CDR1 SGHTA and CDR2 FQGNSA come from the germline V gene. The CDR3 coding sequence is TGTGCCAGCAGCTCCGGACTAGGGTTTGTTCAAGAGACCCAGTACTTC. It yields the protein CASSSGLGFVQETQYF.

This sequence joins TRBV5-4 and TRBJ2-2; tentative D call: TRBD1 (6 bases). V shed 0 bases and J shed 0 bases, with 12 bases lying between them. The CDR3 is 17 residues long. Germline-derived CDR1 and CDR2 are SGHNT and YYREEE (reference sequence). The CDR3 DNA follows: TGTGCCAGCAGCTTGGCCTTAGGGGGAGCGAACACCGGGGAGCTGTTTTTT. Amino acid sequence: CASSLALGGANTGELFF.

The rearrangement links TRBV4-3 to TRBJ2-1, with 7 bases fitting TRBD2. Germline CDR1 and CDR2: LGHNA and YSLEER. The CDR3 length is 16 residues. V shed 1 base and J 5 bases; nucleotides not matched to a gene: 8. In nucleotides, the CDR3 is TGCGCCAGCAGCCAAGTTGCTACTAGCGAAAACAATGAGCAGTTCTTC. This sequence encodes CASSQVATSENNEQFF.

The CDR3 is CASREERSAEAFF. The CDR3 DNA reads TGTGCCAGCAGGGAGGAAAGGAGTGCTGAAGCTTTCTTT. The gene calls are TRBV5-5 and TRBJ1-1; no clear D gene. CDR3 length equals 13 residues. V lost 5 bases and J 6 bases, leaving 14 bases between the germline ends. The V gene's germline CDR1 is SGHKS and CDR2 YYEKEE (reference sequence).

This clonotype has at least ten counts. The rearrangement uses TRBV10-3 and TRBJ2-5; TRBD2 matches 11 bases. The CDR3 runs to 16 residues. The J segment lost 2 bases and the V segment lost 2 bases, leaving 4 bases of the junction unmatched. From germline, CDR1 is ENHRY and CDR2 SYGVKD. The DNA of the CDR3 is TGTGCCATCAGTGAGCTAGCGGGGGGCGAACAAGAGACCCAGTACTTC. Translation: CAISELAGGEQETQYF.